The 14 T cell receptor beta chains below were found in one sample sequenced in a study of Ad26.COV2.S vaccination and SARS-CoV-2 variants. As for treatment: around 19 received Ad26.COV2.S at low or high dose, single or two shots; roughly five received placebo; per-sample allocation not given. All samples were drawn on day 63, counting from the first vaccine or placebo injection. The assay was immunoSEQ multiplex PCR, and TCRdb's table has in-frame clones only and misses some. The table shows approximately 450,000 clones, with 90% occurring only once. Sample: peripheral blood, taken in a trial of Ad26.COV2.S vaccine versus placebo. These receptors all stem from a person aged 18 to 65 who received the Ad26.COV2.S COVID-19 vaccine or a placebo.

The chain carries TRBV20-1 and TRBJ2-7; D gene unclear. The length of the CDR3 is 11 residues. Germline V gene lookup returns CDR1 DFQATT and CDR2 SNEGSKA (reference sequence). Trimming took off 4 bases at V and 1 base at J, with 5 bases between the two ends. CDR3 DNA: TGCAGTGCTATGGCGTCCTACGAGCAGTACTTC. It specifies CSAMASYEQYF.

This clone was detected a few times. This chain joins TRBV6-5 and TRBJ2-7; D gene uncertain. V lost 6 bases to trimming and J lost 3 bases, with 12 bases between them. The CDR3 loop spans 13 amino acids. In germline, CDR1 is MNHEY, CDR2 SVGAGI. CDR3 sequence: CASRYGPSYEQYF. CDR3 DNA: TGTGCCAGCAGATATGGCCCCAGCTACGAGCAGTACTTC.

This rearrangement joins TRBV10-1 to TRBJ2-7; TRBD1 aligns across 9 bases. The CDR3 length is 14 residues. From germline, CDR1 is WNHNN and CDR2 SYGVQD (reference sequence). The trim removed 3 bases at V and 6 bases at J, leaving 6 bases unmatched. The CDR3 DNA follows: TGCGCCAGCAGTGAAGGACAGGGGATATCCGAGCAGTACTTC. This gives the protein CASSEGQGISEQYF.

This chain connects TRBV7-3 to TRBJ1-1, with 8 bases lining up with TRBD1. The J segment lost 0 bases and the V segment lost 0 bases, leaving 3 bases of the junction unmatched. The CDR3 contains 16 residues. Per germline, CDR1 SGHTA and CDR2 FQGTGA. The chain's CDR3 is CASSLTGQGLNTEAFF. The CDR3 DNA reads TGTGCCAGCAGCTTAACAGGACAGGGATTGAACACTGAAGCTTTCTTT.

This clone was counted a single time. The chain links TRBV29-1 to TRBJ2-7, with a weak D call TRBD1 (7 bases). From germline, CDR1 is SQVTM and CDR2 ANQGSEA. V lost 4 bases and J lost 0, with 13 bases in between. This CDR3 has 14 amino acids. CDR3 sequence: CSVGPRGASYEQYF. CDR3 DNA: TGCAGCGTTGGCCCCAGGGGGGCCTCCTACGAGCAGTACTTC.

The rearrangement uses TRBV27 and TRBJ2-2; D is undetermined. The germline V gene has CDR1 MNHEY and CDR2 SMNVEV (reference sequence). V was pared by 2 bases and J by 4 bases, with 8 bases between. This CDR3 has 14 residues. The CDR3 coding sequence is TGTGCCAGCAGTTTAATTGGTTCCACCGGGGAGCTGTTTTTT. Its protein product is CASSLIGSTGELFF.

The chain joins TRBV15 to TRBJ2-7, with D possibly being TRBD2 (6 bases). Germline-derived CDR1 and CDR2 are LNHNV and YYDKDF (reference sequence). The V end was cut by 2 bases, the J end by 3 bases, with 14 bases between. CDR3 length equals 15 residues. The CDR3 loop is CATSRTGTESYEQYF. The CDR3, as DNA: TGTGCCACCAGCAGAACCGGGACTGAAAGCTACGAGCAGTACTTC.

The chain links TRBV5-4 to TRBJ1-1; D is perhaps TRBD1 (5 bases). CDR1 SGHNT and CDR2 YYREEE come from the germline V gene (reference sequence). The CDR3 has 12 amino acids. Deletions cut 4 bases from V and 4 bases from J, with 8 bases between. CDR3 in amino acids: CASSRGVTEAFF. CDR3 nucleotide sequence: TGTGCCAGCAGCAGGGGTGTCACTGAAGCTTTCTTT.

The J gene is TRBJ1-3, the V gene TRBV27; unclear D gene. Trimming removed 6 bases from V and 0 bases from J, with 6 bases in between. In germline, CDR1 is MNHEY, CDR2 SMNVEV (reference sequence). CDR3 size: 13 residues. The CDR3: CASSYSSGNTIYF. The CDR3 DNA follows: TGTGCCAGCAGCTATAGCTCTGGAAACACCATATATTTT.

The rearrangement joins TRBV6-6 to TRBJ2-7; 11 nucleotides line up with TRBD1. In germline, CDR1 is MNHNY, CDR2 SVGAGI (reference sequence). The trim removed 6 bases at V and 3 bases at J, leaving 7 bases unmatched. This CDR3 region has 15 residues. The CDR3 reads CASRPGQGAFYEQYF. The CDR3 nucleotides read TGTGCCAGCAGACCAGGACAGGGGGCTTTCTACGAGCAGTACTTC.

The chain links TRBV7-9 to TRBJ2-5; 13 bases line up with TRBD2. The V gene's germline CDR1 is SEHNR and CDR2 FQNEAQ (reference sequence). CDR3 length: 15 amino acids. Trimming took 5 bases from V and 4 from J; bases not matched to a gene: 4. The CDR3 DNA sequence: TGTGCCAGCAGCGACGGACTAGCGGGAGTAGAGACCCAGTACTTC. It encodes CASSDGLAGVETQYF. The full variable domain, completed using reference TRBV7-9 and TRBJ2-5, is DTGVSQNPRHKITKRGQNVTFRCDPISEHNRLYWYRQTLGQGPEFLTYFQNEAQLEKSRLLSDRFSAERPKGSFSTLEIQRTEQGDSAMYLCASSDGLAGVETQYFGPGTRLLVL.

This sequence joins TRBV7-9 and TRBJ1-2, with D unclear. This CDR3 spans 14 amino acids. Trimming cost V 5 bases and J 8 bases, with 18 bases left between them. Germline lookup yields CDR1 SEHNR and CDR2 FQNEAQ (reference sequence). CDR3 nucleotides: TGTGCCAGCAGCGCCCTCGGGAGGGATGGAGGCTACACCTTC. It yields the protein CASSALGRDGGYTF.

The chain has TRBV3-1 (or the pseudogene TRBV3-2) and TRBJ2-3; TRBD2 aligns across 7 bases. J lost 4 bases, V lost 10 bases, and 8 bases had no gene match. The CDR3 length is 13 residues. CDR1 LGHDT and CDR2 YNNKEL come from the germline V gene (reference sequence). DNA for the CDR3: TGTGCCACCCACGGGGGGTTCGCAGATACGCAGTATTTT. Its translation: CATHGGFADTQYF.

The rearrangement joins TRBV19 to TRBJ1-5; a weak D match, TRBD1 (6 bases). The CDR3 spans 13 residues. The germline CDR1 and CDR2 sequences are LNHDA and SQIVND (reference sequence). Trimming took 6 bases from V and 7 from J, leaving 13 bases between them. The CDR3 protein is CASSKQGGQPQHF. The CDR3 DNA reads TGTGCCAGTAGCAAACAGGGAGGACAGCCCCAGCATTTT.